A selection of T cell receptor beta chains follows, all from one sample in a study of blood T cells in healthy people across ages. From the 5' RACE reads, TCRdb called clonotypes with MiXCR, one entry per CDR3 protein. The data contain about 1,600,000 distinct CDR3 sequences, approximately 42% of them singletons. Specimen: blood. The receptors shown here come from a woman in her late teens or twenties in good health. CDR3s include the opening cysteine and the closing phenylalanine or tryptophan. Fields, in order: V gene, CDR3 length, J gene, CDR3 protein.

v_gene: TRBV7-2; len: 14; j_gene: TRBJ2-1; CDR3aa: CASRPPLRSNEQFF
v_gene: TRBV2; len: 13; j_gene: TRBJ2-7; CDR3aa: CASCPAPRYEQYF
v_gene: TRBV12-3/TRBV12-4; len: 14; j_gene: TRBJ1-6; CDR3aa: CASSLAGGSSPLHF
v_gene: TRBV29-1; len: 12; j_gene: TRBJ2-5; CDR3aa: CSVEEGGETQYF
v_gene: TRBV6-5; len: 18; j_gene: TRBJ2-7; CDR3aa: CASSHPPPGLANYNEQYF
v_gene: TRBV11-2; len: 14; j_gene: TRBJ2-7; CDR3aa: CASSLNWGDYEQYF
v_gene: TRBV7-2; len: 16; j_gene: TRBJ1-3; CDR3aa: CASSPWTGSTGNTIYF
v_gene: TRBV27; len: 16; j_gene: TRBJ2-7; CDR3aa: CASSPTPVHQPHEQYF
v_gene: TRBV10-3; len: 13; j_gene: TRBJ1-1; CDR3aa: CAISESGLPEAFF
v_gene: TRBV4-1; len: 17; j_gene: TRBJ2-3; CDR3aa: CASSRSGRGNGTDTQYF
v_gene: TRBV6-1; len: 13; j_gene: TRBJ2-1; CDR3aa: CASSGRISQEQFF
v_gene: TRBV5-1; len: 15; j_gene: TRBJ2-5; CDR3aa: CASSSGLGDQETQYF
v_gene: TRBV29-1; len: 16; j_gene: TRBJ2-1; CDR3aa: CSVAGLAGGGYNEQFF
v_gene: TRBV6-5; len: 12; j_gene: TRBJ1-1; CDR3aa: CASRRSYTEAFF
v_gene: TRBV4-1; len: 15; j_gene: TRBJ2-1; CDR3aa: CASSQVRAGGQEQFF
v_gene: TRBV9; len: 18; j_gene: TRBJ2-2; CDR3aa: CASSVAGTGWNDTGELFF
v_gene: TRBV30; len: 13; j_gene: TRBJ2-3; CDR3aa: CAWRAQSTDTQYF
v_gene: TRBV5-1; len: 16; j_gene: TRBJ1-6; CDR3aa: CASKVEWGRGNSPLHF
v_gene: TRBV30; len: 13; j_gene: TRBJ1-5; CDR3aa: CAWSVDSNQPQHF
v_gene: TRBV20-1; len: 11; j_gene: TRBJ1-2; CDR3aa: CSADGSPGYTF
v_gene: TRBV11-2; len: 14; j_gene: TRBJ2-7; CDR3aa: CAGSSDSSSYEQYF
v_gene: TRBV4-1; len: 12; j_gene: TRBJ2-1; CDR3aa: CASSQDHRFQFF
v_gene: TRBV10-3; len: 16; j_gene: TRBJ1-1; CDR3aa: CAISESRWGGYTEAFF
v_gene: TRBV4-1; len: 15; j_gene: TRBJ2-5; CDR3aa: CASRKTGRGHNEQYF
v_gene: TRBV12-3/TRBV12-4; len: 15; j_gene: TRBJ1-5; CDR3aa: CASSLAEPGNQPQHF
v_gene: TRBV20-1; len: 13; j_gene: TRBJ2-7; CDR3aa: CSASRDRPYEQYF
v_gene: TRBV10-3; len: 17; j_gene: TRBJ2-3; CDR3aa: CAISPGSGSVVGDTQYF
v_gene: TRBV12-3/TRBV12-4; len: 14; j_gene: TRBJ2-7; CDR3aa: CASSFGPAAYEQYF
v_gene: TRBV5-1; len: 16; j_gene: TRBJ2-2; CDR3aa: CASSGQGLKNTGELFF
v_gene: TRBV11-2; len: 14; j_gene: TRBJ1-2; CDR3aa: CASSLTDNADGYTF
v_gene: TRBV5-1; len: 14; j_gene: TRBJ1-2; CDR3aa: CASSLAEDLYGYTF
v_gene: TRBV6-1; len: 14; j_gene: TRBJ2-3; CDR3aa: CASSEEYSADTQYF
v_gene: TRBV12-3/TRBV12-4; len: 15; j_gene: TRBJ1-4; CDR3aa: CASRPTGGDNEKLFF
v_gene: TRBV5-1; len: 17; j_gene: TRBJ2-5; CDR3aa: CASSSERTSGGWNEQYF